These 7 T cell receptor beta chains were sequenced from one sample in a study of T cells in Graves' hyperthyroidism and ophthalmopathy. The CDR3 regions of TCR beta were amplified from RNA transcripts. In the first-round RT-PCR of the TCR CDR3, the HTBI primer set was used. TCRdb reprocessed the multiplex PCR reads with MiXCR, giving one entry per CDR3 protein. The table shows nearly 600,000 distinct CDR3 sequences, with 14% occurring only once. The sample taken for sequencing was blood. Every receptor here comes from a woman younger than 35 with Graves' ophthalmopathy.

This sequence joins TRBV7-8 and TRBJ1-2, with no clear D. The V gene lost 1 base and the J gene lost 7 bases, with 7 bases spanning the gap. CDR1 SGHVS and CDR2 FQNEAQ come from the germline V gene. The CDR3 runs 12 residues. The CDR3 reads CASSLERVGYTF. The CDR3 DNA sequence: TGTGCCAGCAGCTTAGAGAGGGTTGGCTACACCTTC.

There are a few counts of this clonotype. The chain is built from TRBV9 and TRBJ1-3, with D possibly TRBD1 on 6 matching bases. V was cut by 4 bases and J by 1 base, with 9 bases left in between. Germline V CDR1 and CDR2: SGDLS, YYNGEE. The CDR3 is made up of 14 amino acids. In DNA form, the CDR3 reads TGTGCCAGCAGCCAACAGGGTTCTGGAAACACCATATATTTT. Its translation: CASSQQGSGNTIYF.

At least ten counts were recorded for this clonotype. This chain connects TRBV7-2 to TRBJ1-2, with D possibly matching TRBD1 (5 bases). This CDR3 contains 16 residues. V gave up 5 bases and J gave up 3 bases, with 19 bases separating them. Germline-derived CDR1 and CDR2 are SGHTA and FQGNSA. CDR3 bases: TGTGCCAGCAGCGGCGGGGCCAGGGAGAGTGACTATGGCTACACCTTC. It specifies CASSGGARESDYGYTF.

This clonotype was observed at least ten times. The chain is built from TRBV27 and TRBJ2-1; 10 nucleotides match TRBD2. This CDR3 is 20 amino acids long. From germline, CDR1 is MNHEY and CDR2 SMNVEV (reference sequence). V was clipped by 2 bases and J by 0 bases; unmatched bases: 13. CDR3 residues: CASSLTRLAGAFSSYNEQFF. CDR3 bases: TGTGCCAGCAGTTTAACGAGGCTAGCGGGAGCGTTTAGCTCCTACAATGAGCAGTTCTTC.

This clonotype was picked up one time. This clone may be a read error of a much larger clone one base away. V is TRBV5-1 and J is TRBJ1-1; 12 bases are a match to TRBD1. Germline values: CDR1 SGHRS, CDR2 YFSETQ. The CDR3 consists of 17 residues. CDR3 DNA: TGCGCCAGCGGCTTGGGGGACAGGGGGCAGATGAACACTGAAGCTTTCTTT. It codes for CASGLGDRGQMNTEAFF.

This clonotype was counted at least ten times. CDR3 sequence: CASSLGLAGTTGELFF. In DNA, the CDR3 is TGTGCCAGCAGCCTGGGACTAGCGGGAACGACCGGGGAGCTGTTTTTT. This chain joins TRBV11-3 and TRBJ2-2, with 13 bases lining up with TRBD2. In germline, CDR1 is SGHNT, CDR2 YENEEA. After removal of 5 bases from V and 5 bases from J, the junction contained 5 bases not matched to a gene. The CDR3 contains 16 residues.

This clonotype was seen ten or more times. V is TRBV20-1 and J is TRBJ2-7, with TRBD2 identical over 7 bases. The germline V gene encodes CDR1 DFQATT and CDR2 SNEGSKA (reference sequence). The ends lost 6 bases at V and 3 bases at J; junction bases unmatched: 11. This CDR3 is built from 14 residues. The CDR3 spells CSAHAPGGSYEQYF. The CDR3 DNA is TGCAGTGCCCACGCCCCGGGCGGGAGCTACGAGCAGTACTTC.